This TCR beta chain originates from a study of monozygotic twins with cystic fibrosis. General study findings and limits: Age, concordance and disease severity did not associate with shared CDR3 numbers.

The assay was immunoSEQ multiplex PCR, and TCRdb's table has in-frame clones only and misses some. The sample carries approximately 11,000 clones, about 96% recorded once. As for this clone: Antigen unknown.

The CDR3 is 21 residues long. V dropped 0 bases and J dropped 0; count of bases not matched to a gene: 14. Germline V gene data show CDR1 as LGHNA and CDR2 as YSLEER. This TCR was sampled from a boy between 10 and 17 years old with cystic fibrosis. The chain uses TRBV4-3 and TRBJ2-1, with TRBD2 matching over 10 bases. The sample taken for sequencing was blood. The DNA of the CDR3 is TGCGCCAGCAGCCAAGATCTACTAGCGGGACAAAATACTCTCTCCTACAATGAGCAGTTCTTC. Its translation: CASSQDLLAGQNTLSYNEQFF.